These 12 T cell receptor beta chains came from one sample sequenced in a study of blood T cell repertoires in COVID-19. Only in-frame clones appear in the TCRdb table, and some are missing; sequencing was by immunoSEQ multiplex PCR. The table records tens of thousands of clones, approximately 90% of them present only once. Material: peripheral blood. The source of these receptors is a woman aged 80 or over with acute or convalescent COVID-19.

The CDR3: CASSVSGGPETQYF. CDR3 in DNA: TGTGCCAGCAGCGTCTCAGGGGGCCCAGAGACCCAGTACTTC. The V call is TRBV7-3, the J call TRBJ2-5; TRBD1 aligns across 8 bases. The germline V gene encodes CDR1 SGHTA and CDR2 FQGTGA. The CDR3 covers 14 residues. V shed 5 bases, J shed 4 bases, and the junction held 6 bases outside the gene matches. Full variable domain (missing parts from reference TRBV7-3 and TRBJ2-5): GAGVSQTPSNKVTEKGKYVELRCDPISGHTALYWYRQSLGQGPEFLIYFQGTGAADDSGLPNDRFFAVRPEGSVSTLKIQRTERGDSAVYLCASSVSGGPETQYFGPGTRLLVL.

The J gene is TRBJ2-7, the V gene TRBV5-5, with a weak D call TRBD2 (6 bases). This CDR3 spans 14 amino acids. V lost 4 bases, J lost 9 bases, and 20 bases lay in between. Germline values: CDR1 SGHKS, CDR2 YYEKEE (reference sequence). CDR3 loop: CASSAWAPRGWQYF. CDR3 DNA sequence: TGTGCCAGCAGCGCTTGGGCCCCCCGGGGGTGGCAGTACTTC. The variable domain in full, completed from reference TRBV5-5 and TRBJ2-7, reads DAGVTQSPTHLIKTRGQQVTLRCSPISGHKSVSWYQQVLGQGPQFIFQYYEKEERGRGNFPDRFSARQFPNYSSELNVNALLLGDSALYLCASSAWAPRGWQYFGPGTRLTVT.

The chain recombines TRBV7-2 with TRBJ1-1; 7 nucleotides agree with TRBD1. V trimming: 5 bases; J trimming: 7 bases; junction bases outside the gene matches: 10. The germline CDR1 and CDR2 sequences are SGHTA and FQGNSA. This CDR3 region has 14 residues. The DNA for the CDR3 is TGTGCCAGCAGCGCTAGACAGGGTGGTGGTGAAGCTTTCTTT. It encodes CASSARQGGGEAFF.

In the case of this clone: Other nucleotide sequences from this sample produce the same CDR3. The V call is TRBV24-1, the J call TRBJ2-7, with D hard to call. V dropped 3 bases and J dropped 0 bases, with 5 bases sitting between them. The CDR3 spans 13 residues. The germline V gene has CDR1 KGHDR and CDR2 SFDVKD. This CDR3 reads CATSDPYSYEQYF. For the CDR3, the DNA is TGTGCCACCAGTGATCCCTACTCCTACGAGCAGTACTTC.

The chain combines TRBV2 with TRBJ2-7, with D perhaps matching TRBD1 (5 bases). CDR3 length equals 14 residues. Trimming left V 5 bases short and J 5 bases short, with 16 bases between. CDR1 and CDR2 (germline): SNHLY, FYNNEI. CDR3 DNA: TGTGCCAGCAGTCCGGCAGGGCCTATTCACGAGCAGTACTTC. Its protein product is CASSPAGPIHEQYF.

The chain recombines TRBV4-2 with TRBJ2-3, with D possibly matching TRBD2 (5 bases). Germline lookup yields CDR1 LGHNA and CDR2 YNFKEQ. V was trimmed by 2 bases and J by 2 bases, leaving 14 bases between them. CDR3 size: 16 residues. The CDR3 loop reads CASSQIKAGYTDTQYF. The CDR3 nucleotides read TGTGCCAGCAGCCAAATCAAGGCGGGTTACACAGATACGCAGTATTTT.

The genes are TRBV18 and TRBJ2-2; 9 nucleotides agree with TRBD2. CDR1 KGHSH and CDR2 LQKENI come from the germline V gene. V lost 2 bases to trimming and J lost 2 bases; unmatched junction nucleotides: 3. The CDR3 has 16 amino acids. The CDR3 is CASSPERGDNTGELFF. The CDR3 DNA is TGTGCCAGCTCACCAGAGCGGGGGGATAACACCGGGGAGCTGTTTTTT.

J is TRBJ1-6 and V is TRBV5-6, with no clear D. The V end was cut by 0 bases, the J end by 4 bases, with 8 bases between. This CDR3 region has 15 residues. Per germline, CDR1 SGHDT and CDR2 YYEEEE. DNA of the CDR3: TGTGCCAGCAGCTTGGCCGGGGTATATAATTCACCCCTCCACTTT. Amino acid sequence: CASSLAGVYNSPLHF.

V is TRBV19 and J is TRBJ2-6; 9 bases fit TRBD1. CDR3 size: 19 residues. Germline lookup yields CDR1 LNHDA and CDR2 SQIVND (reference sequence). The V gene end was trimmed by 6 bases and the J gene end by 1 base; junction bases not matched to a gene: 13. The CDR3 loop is CASRGTGPLFTSGANVLTF. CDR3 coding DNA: TGTGCCAGTAGGGGGACAGGGCCTCTATTCACATCTGGGGCCAACGTCCTGACTTTC.

The DNA for the CDR3 is TGTGCCAGCAGTTTAGCGACCACGGGGGAGCAGTACTTC. Protein sequence: CASSLATTGEQYF. The chain has TRBV27 and TRBJ2-7; D is possibly TRBD2 (5 bases). Germline CDR1 reads MNHEY; CDR2 reads SMNVEV (reference sequence). The ends were cut back, 2 bases at V and 7 bases at J, with 12 bases in the middle. CDR3 size: 13 residues.

In DNA, the CDR3 is TGTGCCAGCAAACTAGCGGGAGTTTACGAGCAGTACTTC. Translation: CASKLAGVYEQYF. J is TRBJ2-7 and V is TRBV28, with TRBD2 identical over 11 bases. CDR1 and CDR2 (germline): MDHEN, SYDVKM. This CDR3 has 13 amino acids. Trimming at V came to 7 bases and at J to 4 bases, leaving 3 bases not matched to a gene.

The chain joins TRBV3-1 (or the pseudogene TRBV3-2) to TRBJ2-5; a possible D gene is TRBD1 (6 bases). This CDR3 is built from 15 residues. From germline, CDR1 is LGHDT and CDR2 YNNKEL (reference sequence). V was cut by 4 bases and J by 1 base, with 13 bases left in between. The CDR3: CASSLPTGLQETQYF. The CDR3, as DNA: TGTGCCAGCAGCCTCCCCACAGGGCTCCAAGAGACCCAGTACTTC.